This T cell receptor (beta chain) was found in a study of blood T cells in healthy people across ages. Study-wide background: In model experiments, template switching was able to capture about one barcoded beta molecule for every two T cells that were present.

Every sample yielded at least 6.5 million isolated PBMCs. Study findings and constraints: More naive CD4+ cells and higher diversity marked long-lived donors relative to aged donors.

CDR1 and CDR2 (germline): SGHDN, FVKESK. The CDR3 has 15 amino acids. Concerning this clonotype: Its antigen is currently unknown. At one end, the junction sequence differs from germline, possibly due to a read error.

A second 7 to 11 cycle PCR used barcoded and J-beta primers. Each of the cDNA molecules was tagged by a template-switch adaptor with 12 random nucleotides. TCRdb re-called the 5' RACE reads with MiXCR, one entry per CDR3 protein. The data show around 670,000 distinct CDR3 sequences, with about 30% seen just once and 15% to 19% held by the top ten. The V call is TRBV14, the J call TRBJ1-1; D not resolved. The sample taken for sequencing was blood. This sequence originates from a woman aged 80 or over in good health. CDR3 loop: CANSQDPRGYTEAFF. The CDR3 nucleotides are TGTGCCAACAGCCAAGATCCCCGGGGTTACACTGAAGCTTTCTTT.